This TCR beta chain was captured in a study of OX40 agonist ivuxolimab in advanced cancers. As for the study in general: Patients were around 83% male with ages about 23 to 80, mean approximately 62. Among those treated, three patients had partial responses, one with hepatocellular carcinoma and two with cutaneous melanoma. General observations from the study: Clonal expansion among partial responders at 0.1-3.0 mg/kg ranked near the lowest.

Trimming left V 0 bases short and J 2 bases short, with 13 bases between. The CDR3 extends over 16 amino acids. The germline V gene encodes CDR1 SGHDT and CDR2 YYEEEE. The method was immunoSEQ multiplex PCR; TCRdb's version includes in-frame clones alone and lacks a portion of them. Of about 150,000 clones listed, roughly 92% are singletons. With regard to this clone: Its target is unknown.

Autoimmune disease history or systemic immunosuppression led to patient exclusion. This TCR was recovered from an adult with an advanced solid tumor such as melanoma, head and neck, liver or kidney cancer. The chain recombines TRBV5-6 with TRBJ2-3; D call uncertain. The source material was CD4+ or CD8+ T cells sorted from blood, sampled in a trial of the OX40 agonist ivuxolimab. The CDR3 loop is CASSLEALIITDTQYF. CDR3 in DNA: TGTGCCAGCAGCTTGGAGGCGCTGATAATCACAGATACGCAGTATTTT. The whole variable domain, remainder taken from reference TRBV5-6 and TRBJ2-3, is DAGVTQSPTHLIKTRGQQVTLRCSPKSGHDTVSWYQQALGQGPQFIFQYYEEEERQRGNFPDRFSGHQFPNYSSELNVNALLLGDSALYLCASSLEALIITDTQYFGPGTRLTVL.